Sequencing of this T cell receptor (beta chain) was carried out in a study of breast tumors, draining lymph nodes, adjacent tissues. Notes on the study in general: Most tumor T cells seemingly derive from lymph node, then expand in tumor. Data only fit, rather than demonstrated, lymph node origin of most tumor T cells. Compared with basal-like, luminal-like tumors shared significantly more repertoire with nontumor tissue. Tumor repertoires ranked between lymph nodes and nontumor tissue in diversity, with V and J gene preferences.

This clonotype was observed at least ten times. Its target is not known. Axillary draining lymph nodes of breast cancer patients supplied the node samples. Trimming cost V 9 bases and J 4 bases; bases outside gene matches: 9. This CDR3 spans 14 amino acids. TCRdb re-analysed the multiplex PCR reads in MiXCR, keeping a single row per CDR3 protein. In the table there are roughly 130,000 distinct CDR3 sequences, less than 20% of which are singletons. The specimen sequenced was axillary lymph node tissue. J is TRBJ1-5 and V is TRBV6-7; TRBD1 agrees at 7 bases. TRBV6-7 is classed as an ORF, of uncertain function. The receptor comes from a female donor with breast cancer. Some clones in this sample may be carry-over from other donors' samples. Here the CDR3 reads CASPTGTANQPQHF. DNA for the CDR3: TGTGCCAGTCCCACCGGGACAGCGAATCAGCCCCAGCATTTT.